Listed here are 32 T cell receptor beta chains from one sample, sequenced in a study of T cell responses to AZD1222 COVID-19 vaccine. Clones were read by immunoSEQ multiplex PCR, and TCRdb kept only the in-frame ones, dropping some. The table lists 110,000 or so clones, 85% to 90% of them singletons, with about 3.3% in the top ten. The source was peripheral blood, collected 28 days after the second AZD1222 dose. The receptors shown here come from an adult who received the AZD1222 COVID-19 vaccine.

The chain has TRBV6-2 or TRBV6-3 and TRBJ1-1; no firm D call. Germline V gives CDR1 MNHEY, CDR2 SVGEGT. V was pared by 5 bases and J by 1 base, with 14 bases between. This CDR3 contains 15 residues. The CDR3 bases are TGTGCCAGCAGTCTCCAATCCACAGAGAACACTGAAGCTTTCTTT. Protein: CASSLQSTENTEAFF.

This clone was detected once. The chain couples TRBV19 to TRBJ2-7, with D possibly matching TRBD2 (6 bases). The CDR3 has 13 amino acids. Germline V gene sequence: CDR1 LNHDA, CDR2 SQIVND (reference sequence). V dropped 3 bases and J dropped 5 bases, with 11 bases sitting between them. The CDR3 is CASSMGGLDEQYF. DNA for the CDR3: TGTGCCAGTAGTATGGGAGGACTGGACGAGCAGTACTTC.

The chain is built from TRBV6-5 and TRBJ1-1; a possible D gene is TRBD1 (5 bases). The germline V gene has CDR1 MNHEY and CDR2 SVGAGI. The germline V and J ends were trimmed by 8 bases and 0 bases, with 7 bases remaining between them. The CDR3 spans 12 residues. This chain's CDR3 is CASLGVNTEAFF. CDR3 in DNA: TGTGCCAGCCTAGGGGTGAACACTGAAGCTTTCTTT.

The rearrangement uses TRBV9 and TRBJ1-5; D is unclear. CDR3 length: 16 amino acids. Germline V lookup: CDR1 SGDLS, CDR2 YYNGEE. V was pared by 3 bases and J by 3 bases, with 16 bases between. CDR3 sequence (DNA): TGTGCCAGCAGCGCGGTGGACCCCCTTTACAATCAGCCCCAGCATTTT. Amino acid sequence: CASSAVDPLYNQPQHF. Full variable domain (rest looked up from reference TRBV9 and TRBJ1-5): DSGVTQTPKHLITATGQRVTLRCSPRSGDLSVYWYQQSLDQGLQFLIQYYNGEERAKGNILERFSAQQFPDLHSELNLSSLELGDSALYFCASSAVDPLYNQPQHFGDGTRLSIL.

The CDR3 reads CASSPGTAEKLFF. CDR3 sequence (DNA): TGTGCCAGCAGCCCCGGGACAGCAGAAAAACTGTTTTTT. The chain combines TRBV11-1 with TRBJ1-4; 7 bases are shared with TRBD1. Germline-derived CDR1 and CDR2 are SGHAT and FQDESV (reference sequence). The CDR3 is 13 amino acids. V lost 5 bases and J lost 8; bases outside the gene matches: 5.

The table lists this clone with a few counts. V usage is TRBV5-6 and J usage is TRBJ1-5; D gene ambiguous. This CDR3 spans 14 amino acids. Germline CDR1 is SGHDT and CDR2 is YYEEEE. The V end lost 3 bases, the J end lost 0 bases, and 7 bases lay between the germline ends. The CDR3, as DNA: TGTGCCAGCAGCTGGGCTGGTAGCAATCAGCCCCAGCATTTT. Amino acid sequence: CASSWAGSNQPQHF.

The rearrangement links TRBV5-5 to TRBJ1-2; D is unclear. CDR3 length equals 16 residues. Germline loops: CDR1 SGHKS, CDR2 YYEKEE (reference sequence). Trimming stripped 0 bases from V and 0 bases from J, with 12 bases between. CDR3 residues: CASSLGPRKANYGYTF. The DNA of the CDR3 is TGTGCCAGCAGCTTGGGCCCGAGAAAAGCTAACTATGGCTACACCTTC.

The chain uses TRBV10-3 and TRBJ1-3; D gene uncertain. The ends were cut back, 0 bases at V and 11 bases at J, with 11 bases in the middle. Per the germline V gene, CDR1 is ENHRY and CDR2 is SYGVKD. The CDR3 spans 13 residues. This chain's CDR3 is CAISESLGFAIYF. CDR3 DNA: TGTGCCATCAGTGAGTCGCTCGGGTTCGCCATATATTTT.

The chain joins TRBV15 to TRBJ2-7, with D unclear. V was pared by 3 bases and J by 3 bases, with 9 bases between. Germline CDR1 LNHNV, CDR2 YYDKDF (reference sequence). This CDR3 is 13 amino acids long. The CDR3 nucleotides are TGTGCCACCAGCAGGCAGGTCAGCTACGAGCAGTACTTC. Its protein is CATSRQVSYEQYF.

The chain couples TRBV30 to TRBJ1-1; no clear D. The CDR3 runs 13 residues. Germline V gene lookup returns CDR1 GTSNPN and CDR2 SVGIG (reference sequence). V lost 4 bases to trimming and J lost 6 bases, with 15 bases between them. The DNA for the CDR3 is TGTGCCTGGACTGCTGGACTGCGATCTGAAGCTTTCTTT. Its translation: CAWTAGLRSEAFF.

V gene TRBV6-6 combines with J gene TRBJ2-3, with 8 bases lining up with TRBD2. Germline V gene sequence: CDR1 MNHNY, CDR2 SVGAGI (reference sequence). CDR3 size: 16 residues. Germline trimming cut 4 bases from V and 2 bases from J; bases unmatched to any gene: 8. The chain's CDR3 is CASSFSVAGHTDTQYF. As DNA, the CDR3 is TGTGCCAGCAGTTTTTCGGTAGCGGGGCACACAGATACGCAGTATTTT.

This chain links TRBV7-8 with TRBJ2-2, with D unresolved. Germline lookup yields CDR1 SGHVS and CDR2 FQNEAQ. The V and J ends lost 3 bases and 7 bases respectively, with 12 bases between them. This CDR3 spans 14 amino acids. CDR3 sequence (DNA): TGTGCCAGCAGCTTTACCACATATGGCGGGGAGCTGTTTTTT. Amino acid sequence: CASSFTTYGGELFF.

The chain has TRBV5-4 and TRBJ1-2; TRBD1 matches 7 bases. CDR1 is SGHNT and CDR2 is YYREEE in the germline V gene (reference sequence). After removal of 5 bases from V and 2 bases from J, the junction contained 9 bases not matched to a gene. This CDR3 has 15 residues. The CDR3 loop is CASRDPSGGNYGYTF. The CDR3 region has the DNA TGTGCCAGCAGGGACCCGTCAGGGGGAAACTATGGCTACACCTTC. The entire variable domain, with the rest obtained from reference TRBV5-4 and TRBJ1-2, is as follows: ETGVTQSPTHLIKTRGQQVTLRCSSQSGHNTVSWYQQALGQGPQFIFQYYREEENGRGNFPPRFSGLQFPNYSSELNVNALELDDSALYLCASRDPSGGNYGYTFGSGTRLTVV.

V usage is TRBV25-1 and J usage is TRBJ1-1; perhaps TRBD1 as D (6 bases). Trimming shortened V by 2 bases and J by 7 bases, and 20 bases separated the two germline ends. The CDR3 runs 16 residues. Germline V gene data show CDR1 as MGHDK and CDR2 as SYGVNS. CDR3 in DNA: TGTGCCAGCAGTGAAGGAGGGGTAATAGACAGGAATGAAGCTTTCTTT. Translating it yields CASSEGGVIDRNEAFF.

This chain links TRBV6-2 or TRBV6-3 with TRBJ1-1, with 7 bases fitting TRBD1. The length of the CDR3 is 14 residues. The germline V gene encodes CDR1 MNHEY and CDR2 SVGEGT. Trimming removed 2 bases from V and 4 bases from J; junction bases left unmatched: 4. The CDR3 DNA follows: TGTGCCAGCAGTTACCTGAGACAGGGCACTGAAGCTTTCTTT. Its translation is CASSYLRQGTEAFF.

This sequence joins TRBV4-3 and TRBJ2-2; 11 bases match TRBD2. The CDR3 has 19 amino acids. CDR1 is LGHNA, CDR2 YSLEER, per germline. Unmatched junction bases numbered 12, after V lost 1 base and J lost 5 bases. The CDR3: CASSQVPTLAGGGTGELFF. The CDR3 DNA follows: TGCGCCAGCAGCCAAGTTCCCACCCTAGCGGGAGGAGGAACCGGGGAGCTGTTTTTT.

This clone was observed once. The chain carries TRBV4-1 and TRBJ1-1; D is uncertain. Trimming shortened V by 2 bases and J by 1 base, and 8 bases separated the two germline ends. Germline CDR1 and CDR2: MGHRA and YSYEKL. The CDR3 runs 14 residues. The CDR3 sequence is CASSQFGPNTEAFF. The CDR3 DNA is TGCGCCAGCAGCCAATTCGGCCCGAACACTGAAGCTTTCTTT.

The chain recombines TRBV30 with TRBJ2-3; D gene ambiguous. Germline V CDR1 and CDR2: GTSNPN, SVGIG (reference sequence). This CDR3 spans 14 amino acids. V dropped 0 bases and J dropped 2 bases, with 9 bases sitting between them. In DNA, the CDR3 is TGTGCCTGGAGTGTTCTAACCCTCACAGATACGCAGTATTTT. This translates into CAWSVLTLTDTQYF.

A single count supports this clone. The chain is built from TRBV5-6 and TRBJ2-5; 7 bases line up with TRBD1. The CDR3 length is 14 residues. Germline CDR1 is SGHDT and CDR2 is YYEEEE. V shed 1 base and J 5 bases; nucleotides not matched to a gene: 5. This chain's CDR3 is CASSLTGDEETQYF. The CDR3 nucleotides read TGTGCCAGCAGCTTGACAGGGGATGAGGAGACCCAGTACTTC.

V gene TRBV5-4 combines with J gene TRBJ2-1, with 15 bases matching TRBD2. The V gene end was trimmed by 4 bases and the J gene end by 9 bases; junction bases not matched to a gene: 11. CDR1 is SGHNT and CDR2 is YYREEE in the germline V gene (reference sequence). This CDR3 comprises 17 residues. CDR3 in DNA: TGTGCCAGCAGCCCTTACCAGGGACTAGCGGGAGGCAGTGAGCAGTTCTTC. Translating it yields CASSPYQGLAGGSEQFF.

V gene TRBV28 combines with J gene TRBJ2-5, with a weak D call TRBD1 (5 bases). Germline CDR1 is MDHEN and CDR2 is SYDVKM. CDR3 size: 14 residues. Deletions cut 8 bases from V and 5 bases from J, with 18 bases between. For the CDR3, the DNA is TGTGCCAGCTGCTCGGGCAGGGCCGGTGAGACCCAGTACTTC. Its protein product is CASCSGRAGETQYF.

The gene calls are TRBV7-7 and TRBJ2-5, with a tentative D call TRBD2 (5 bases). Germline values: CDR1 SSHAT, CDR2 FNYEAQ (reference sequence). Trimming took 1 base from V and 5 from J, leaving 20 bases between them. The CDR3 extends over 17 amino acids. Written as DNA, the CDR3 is TGTGCCAGCAGCTTAGGTCCAGCGCCCCGGGGTCCGGAGACCCAGTACTTC. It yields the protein CASSLGPAPRGPETQYF. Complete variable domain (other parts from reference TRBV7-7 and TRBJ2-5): GAGVSQSPRYKVTKRGQDVTLRCDPISSHATLYWYQQALGQGPEFLTYFNYEAQPDKSGLPSDRFSAERPEGSISTLTIQRTEQRDSAMYRCASSLGPAPRGPETQYFGPGTRLLVL.

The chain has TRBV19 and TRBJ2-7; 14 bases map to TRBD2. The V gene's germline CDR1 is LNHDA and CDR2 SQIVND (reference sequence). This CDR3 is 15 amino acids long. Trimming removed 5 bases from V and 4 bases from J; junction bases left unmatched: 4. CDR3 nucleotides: TGTGCCAGTAGTGTGACTAGCGGGAGGGGTTACGAGCAGTACTTC. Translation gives CASSVTSGRGYEQYF.

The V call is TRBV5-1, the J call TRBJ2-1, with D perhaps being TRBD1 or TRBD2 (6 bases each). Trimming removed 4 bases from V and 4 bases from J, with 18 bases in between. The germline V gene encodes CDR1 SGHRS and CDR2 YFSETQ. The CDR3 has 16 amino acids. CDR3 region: CASSRRGDFEYNEQFF. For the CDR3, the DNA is TGCGCCAGCAGCCGGAGGGGGGACTTCGAATACAATGAGCAGTTCTTC.

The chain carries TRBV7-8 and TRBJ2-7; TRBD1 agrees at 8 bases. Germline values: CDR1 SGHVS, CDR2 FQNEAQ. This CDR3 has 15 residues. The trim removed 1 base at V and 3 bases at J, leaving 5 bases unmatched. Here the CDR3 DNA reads TGTGCCAGCAGCTTAGTAGCCGGACAGGGCTACGAGCAGTACTTC. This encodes CASSLVAGQGYEQYF.

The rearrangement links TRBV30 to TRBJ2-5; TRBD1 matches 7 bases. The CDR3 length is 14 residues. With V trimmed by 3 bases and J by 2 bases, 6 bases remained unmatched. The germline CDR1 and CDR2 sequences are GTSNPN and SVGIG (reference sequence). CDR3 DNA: TGTGCCTGGAGATGGGACAGAGAACAAGAGACCCAGTACTTC. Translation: CAWRWDREQETQYF. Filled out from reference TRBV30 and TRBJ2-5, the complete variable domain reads SQTIHQWPATLVQPVGSPLSLECTVEGTSNPNLYWYRQAAGRGLQLLFYSVGIGQISSEVPQNLSASRPQDRQFILSSKKLLLSDSGFYLCAWRWDREQETQYFGPGTRLLVL.

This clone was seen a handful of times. The chain's CDR3 is CASRFRGRTEAFF. The CDR3 DNA follows: TGTGCAAGTCGCTTCAGGGGGAGGACTGAAGCTTTCTTT. V is TRBV12-2 and J is TRBJ1-1; the table calls TRBD1, which could not be checked here. TRBV12-2 is an annotated pseudogene. This CDR3 has 13 residues.

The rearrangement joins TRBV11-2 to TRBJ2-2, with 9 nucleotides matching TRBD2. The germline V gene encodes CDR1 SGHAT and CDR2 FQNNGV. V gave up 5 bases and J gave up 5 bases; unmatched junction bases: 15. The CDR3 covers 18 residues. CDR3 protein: CASSPIPAAGGRTGELFF. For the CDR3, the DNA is TGTGCCAGCAGCCCGATTCCGGCAGCGGGGGGTCGGACCGGGGAGCTGTTTTTT.

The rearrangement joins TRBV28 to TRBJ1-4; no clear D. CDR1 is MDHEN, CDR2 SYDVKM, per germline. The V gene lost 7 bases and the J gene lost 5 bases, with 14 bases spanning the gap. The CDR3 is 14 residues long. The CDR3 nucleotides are TGTGCCAGCATACGGAGTGTTGTGAATGAAAAACTGTTTTTT. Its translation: CASIRSVVNEKLFF.

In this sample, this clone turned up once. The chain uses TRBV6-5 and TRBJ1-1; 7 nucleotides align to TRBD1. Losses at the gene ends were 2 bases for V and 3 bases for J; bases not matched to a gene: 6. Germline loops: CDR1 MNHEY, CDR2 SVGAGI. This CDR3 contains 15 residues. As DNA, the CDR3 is TGTGCCAGCAGTTACGACAGGGATTTGGACACTGAAGCTTTCTTT. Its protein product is CASSYDRDLDTEAFF.

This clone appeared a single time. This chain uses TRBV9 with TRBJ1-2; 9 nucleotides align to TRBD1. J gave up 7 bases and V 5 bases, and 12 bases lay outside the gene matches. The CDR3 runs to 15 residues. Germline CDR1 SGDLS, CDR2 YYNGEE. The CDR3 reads CASSRGQGRMGGYTF. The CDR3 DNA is TGTGCCAGCAGTCGCGGACAGGGGCGAATGGGTGGCTACACCTTC. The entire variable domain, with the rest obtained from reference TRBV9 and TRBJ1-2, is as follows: DSGVTQTPKHLITATGQRVTLRCSPRSGDLSVYWYQQSLDQGLQFLIQYYNGEERAKGNILERFSAQQFPDLHSELNLSSLELGDSALYFCASSRGQGRMGGYTFGSGTRLTVV.

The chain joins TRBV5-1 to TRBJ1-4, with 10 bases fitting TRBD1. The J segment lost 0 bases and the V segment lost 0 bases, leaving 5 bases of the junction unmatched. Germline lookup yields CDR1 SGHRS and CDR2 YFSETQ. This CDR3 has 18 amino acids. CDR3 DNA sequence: TGCGCCAGCAGCTTGGGGACAGGGGGGAACGCAACTAATGAAAAACTGTTTTTT. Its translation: CASSLGTGGNATNEKLFF.